This T cell receptor (beta chain) comes out of a study of blood T cells in healthy people across ages (dated by TCRdb to about 2015). Study-wide context: In model experiments, roughly one uniquely barcoded TCR beta cDNA molecule per two T cells was captured by template switching. To avoid experimental bias, donors of different ages were distributed randomly across sequencing lanes. Two additional independent replicas of 1 million unique cDNA reads from the same blood draw were analyzed for two donors (one aged 18 to 29 and one aged 80 or older). Donors were grouped into four age groups: young (average roughly 17 years), middle-aged (about 40), aged (around 60) and long-lived (about 82). Age-related changes in TCR beta repertoire diversity were measured in the study by deep sequencing normalized with unique cDNA molecular identifiers.

Points on this clonotype: Its antigen remains undetermined. No base-level quality is on record; no much larger clone is a single base apart.

The method behind the library was 5' RACE. Instrument on record: Illumina HiSeq 2500. A second about 7 to 12 cycle PCR used a sample-barcoded 5' primer and a J-beta primer mix. Each TCR beta cDNA molecule received a unique molecular identifier from a template-switch 5' adaptor carrying 12 random nucleotides. Each sample yielded at least 2.5 million CDR3-containing paired-end reads. All of the RNA was converted into first-strand cDNA using the Mint cDNA synthesis kit, with a TRBC-specific oligonucleotide serving as the primer. After uracil-DNA glycosylase treatment, a first 18-cycle PCR used universal primers M1SS and BC2_uni_R on all cDNA. For the original study's pipeline: Normalization of each sample was performed by random selection of 1 million high-quality reads, each carrying a distinct molecular identifier. Instead of being binned into consensus sequences, reads that shared molecular identifiers were thrown out. MiTCR, with a Q25 quality threshold and the strictest error-elimination algorithm, was used for CDR3 identification, clonotype clustering and error correction. Lower-bound total TCR beta diversity was estimated with a nonparametric unseen species model using Euler transformation. Using fastp at Q25 and MiXCR, TCRdb reprocessed the public reads and kept productive beta chains. Every entry covers one CDR3 protein and lists the most common genes and DNA from its rows. The V and J calls here are based on TCRdb, not the publication. Counted in this sample were fewer than 750,000 distinct CDR3 sequences; about 50% of them appeared once. Of the sample, roughly 12% falls within the top ten clones.

Systemically healthy Caucasian individuals from Russia, about 38 in total and aged roughly 6 to 100 years, were included as donors. Roughly 11 milliliters of peripheral blood were drawn from each donor into EDTA-treated Vacutainer tubes. Ficoll-Paque density-gradient centrifugation was used to isolate PBMCs, with at least 6 million obtained per sample. Total RNA was extracted from PBMCs with Trizol reagent, with at least 5.5 micrograms obtained per sample. For every donor, flow cytometry on a PBMC aliquot measured the percentage of naive CD45RAhigh/CD27high T cells. The paper's findings and limits, for the study overall: There was a strong correlation between observed TCR beta diversity and the percentage of naive T cells measured by flow cytometry. Compared with the aged group, the long-lived group had more naive CD4+ T cells, fewer expanded clones and increased TCR diversity, a pattern suggesting age selection. Estimates of total diversity from one million sequenced T cells were regarded as lower bounds and underestimates. As age increased, observed TCR beta diversity per million T cells dropped in a roughly linear way, and a significant reduction was already evident by age approximately 40. The CMV infection status of donors was not known, potentially confounding age-related changes in expanded clonotypes. Bulk unsorted PBMC profiling prevented conclusive comparison of naive and antigen-experienced compartments.

The TCR comes from a woman aged 80 or over in good health. The sequenced sample was blood.

The CDR3 here reads CASSGINTLTGELFF. The DNA sequence follows: TGTGCCAGCAGTGGAATAAATACCCTCACCGGGGAGCTGTTTTTT. The rearrangement combines TRBV2 with TRBJ2-2, with no confidently assigned D gene. V is shortened by 4 bases, J by 4 bases, and the region joining them spans 13 bases. The CDR3 holds 15 amino acids from the cysteine to the phenylalanine. Only the CDR3 DNA stays, 45 bases, in frame from base 1. CDR1 is given as SNHLY and CDR2 as FYNNEI, both from the germline V gene.